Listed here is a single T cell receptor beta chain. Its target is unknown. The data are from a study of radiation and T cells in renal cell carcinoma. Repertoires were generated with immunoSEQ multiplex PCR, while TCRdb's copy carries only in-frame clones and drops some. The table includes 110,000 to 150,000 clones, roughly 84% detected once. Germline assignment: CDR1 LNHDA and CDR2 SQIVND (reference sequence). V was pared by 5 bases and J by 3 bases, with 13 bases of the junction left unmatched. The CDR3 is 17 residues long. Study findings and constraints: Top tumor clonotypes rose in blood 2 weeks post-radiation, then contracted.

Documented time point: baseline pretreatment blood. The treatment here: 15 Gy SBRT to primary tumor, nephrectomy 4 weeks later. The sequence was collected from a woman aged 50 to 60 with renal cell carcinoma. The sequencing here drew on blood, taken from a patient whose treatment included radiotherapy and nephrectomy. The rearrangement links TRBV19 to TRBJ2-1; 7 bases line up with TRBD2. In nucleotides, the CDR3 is TGTGCCAGTAGTCCCCTCTTTACGGGGGGTTTCTACAATGAGCAGTTCTTC. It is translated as CASSPLFTGGFYNEQFF. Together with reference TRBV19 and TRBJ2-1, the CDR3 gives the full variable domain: DGGITQSPKYLFRKEGQNVTLSCEQNLNHDAMYWYRQDPGQGLRLIYYSQIVNDFQKGDIAEGYSVSREKKESFPLTVTSAQKNPTAFYLCASSPLFTGGFYNEQFFGPGTRLTVL.